The next 8 T cell receptor beta chains were all read from a single sample in a study of beta chain features in type 1 diabetes. Overall study findings and caveats: TCRB CDR3 length was moderately but significantly reduced in all four CD4+ subsets of Type 1 diabetes patients.

TCRB transcripts that were expressed got sequenced, as all of the isolated RNA had been reverse transcribed. The repertoire was sequenced with immunoSEQ multiplex PCR; TCRdb's copy has only in-frame clones and lacks some. The repertoire includes hundreds of thousands of clones, 11% to 15% of them detected once, and roughly 0.04% sits in the top ten. No antigen has been identified for these receptors. The sequenced material came from naive CD4+ T cells from blood. All receptors come from a man aged 18 to 29 with type 1 diabetes.

In its sample, this clone was seen a few times. The chain joins TRBV30 to TRBJ2-2; D possibly corresponds to TRBD2 (6 bases). CDR3 length: 13 amino acids. Trimming shortened V by 3 bases and J by 8 bases, and 13 bases separated the two germline ends. Looked up from germline, CDR1 is GTSNPN and CDR2 is SVGIG (reference sequence). CDR3 residues: CAWSPRREGELFF. CDR3 coding DNA: TGTGCCTGGAGCCCAAGACGGGAGGGGGAGCTGTTTTTT.

The chain has TRBV6-5 and TRBJ2-7; 7 bases line up with TRBD1. The V gene end was trimmed by 0 bases and the J gene end by 1 base; junction bases not matched to a gene: 3. Germline CDR1 reads MNHEY; CDR2 reads SVGAGI. This CDR3 spans 15 amino acids. DNA for the CDR3: TGTGCCAGCAGTTACTCCGGGACAGTATCCTACGAGCAGTACTTC. It specifies CASSYSGTVSYEQYF.

The V gene is TRBV5-1, the J gene TRBJ2-2; D remains unclear. CDR1 SGHRS and CDR2 YFSETQ come from the germline V gene. This CDR3 is 15 amino acids long. V gave up 2 bases and J gave up 2 bases, with 10 bases separating them. The CDR3 bases are TGCGCCAGCAGCTTTCTTACTGTTAACACCGGGGAGCTGTTTTTT. Amino acids: CASSFLTVNTGELFF.

In regard to this clone: Distinct nucleotide sequences in the sample also encode this CDR3. This chain connects TRBV6-5 to TRBJ2-3; perhaps D is TRBD1 or TRBD2 (5 bases each). CDR1 and CDR2 from the germline V gene are MNHEY and SVGAGI. V dropped 6 bases and J dropped 2 bases, with 9 bases sitting between them. The CDR3 consists of 13 residues. CDR3 amino acids: CASRGVITDTQYF. Written as DNA, the CDR3 is TGTGCCAGCAGGGGGGTGATCACAGATACGCAGTATTTT.

This clone was found a few times. The genes are TRBV5-1 and TRBJ1-2, with D maybe TRBD1 (6 bases). Germline V lookup: CDR1 SGHRS, CDR2 YFSETQ. The germline V and J ends were trimmed by 5 bases and 2 bases, with 10 bases remaining between them. The CDR3 has 13 amino acids. CDR3 region: CASRSDRNYGYTF. The DNA for the CDR3 is TGCGCCAGCAGGTCCGACAGGAACTATGGCTACACCTTC.

V is TRBV7-9 and J is TRBJ2-5; TRBD2 matches at 10 bases. CDR3 length: 16 amino acids. J gave up 3 bases and V 2 bases, and 6 bases lay outside the gene matches. Germline loops: CDR1 SEHNR, CDR2 FQNEAQ (reference sequence). The CDR3 region has the DNA TGTGCCAGCAGCTTATCGGCTAGCGGGAGTAAAGAGACCCAGTACTTC. Residues: CASSLSASGSKETQYF. Complete variable domain (other parts from reference TRBV7-9 and TRBJ2-5): DTGVSQNPRHKITKRGQNVTFRCDPISEHNRLYWYRQTLGQGPEFLTYFQNEAQLEKSRLLSDRFSAERPKGSFSTLEIQRTEQGDSAMYLCASSLSASGSKETQYFGPGTRLLVL.

In this sample, this clone turned up a few times. The V call is TRBV18, the J call TRBJ1-1; unclear D gene. Germline V lookup: CDR1 KGHSH, CDR2 LQKENI. The V and J ends lost 3 bases and 1 base respectively, with 6 bases between them. This CDR3 spans 13 amino acids. The CDR3 region is CASSPQTNTEAFF. CDR3 DNA sequence: TGTGCCAGCTCACCTCAGACGAACACTGAAGCTTTCTTT. Drawing the rest from reference TRBV18 and TRBJ1-1, the complete variable domain is NAGVMQNPRHLVRRRGQEARLRCSPMKGHSHVYWYRQLPEEGLKFMVYLQKENIIDESGMPKERFSAEFPKEGPSILRIQQVVRGDSAAYFCASSPQTNTEAFFGQGTRLTVV.

The rearrangement joins TRBV7-6 to TRBJ2-5; no clear D gene. V shed 5 bases and J shed 1 base, with 11 bases lying between them. Germline CDR1 is SGHVS and CDR2 is FNYEAQ. The CDR3 has 14 residues. The DNA for the CDR3 is TGTGCCAGCAGCCCTCGGACGGTCCAAGAGACCCAGTACTTC. It translates to CASSPRTVQETQYF.